This T cell receptor (beta chain) was recovered during a study of PD-L1 blockade in urothelial cancer. As for the study in general: About 90% of the 29 patients were males with bladder-origin urothelial cancer. General study points: Below-median blood TCR clonality before treatment forecast better survival.

The CDR3 loop spans 13 amino acids. The V and J ends lost 8 bases and 4 bases respectively, with 14 bases between them. CDR1 is SGHTA and CDR2 is FQGTGA in the germline V gene. TCRdb's table, derived via immunoSEQ multiplex PCR, lists solely in-frame clones and lacks some. Seen here are tens of thousands of clones, around 80% observed once, and the top ten hold roughly 3.9%. Note on this clone: Its specificity is not known.

Described time point: pretreatment peripheral blood. This TCR was recovered from a man in his sixties or seventies with urothelial cancer. The rearrangement links TRBV7-3 to TRBJ1-1; a possible D gene is TRBD1 (6 bases). This specimen consisted of PBMCs, obtained around atezolizumab (anti-PD-L1) treatment. As DNA, the CDR3 is TGTGCCAGCGGCAGGGGTCTTGGCACTGAAGCTTTCTTT. Its translation: CASGRGLGTEAFF.